The 8 T cell receptor beta chains listed next were all sequenced from one sample in a study of shared clonotypes between healthy human individuals. Assay: immunoSEQ multiplex PCR; the TCRdb copy retains only in-frame clones and omits some. The table lists roughly 2.4 million clones, 90% to 97% of them singletons. Sequencing input: naive CD4+ T cells sorted from blood. Subset described: CD45RA+ positively selected. Receptor source: a man in his late teens or twenties in good health.

The J gene is TRBJ1-1, the V gene TRBV29-1; D is undetermined. Trimming removed 6 bases at V and 0 bases at J, with 11 bases between. The CDR3 is made up of 13 amino acids. CDR1 is SQVTM, CDR2 ANQGSEA, per germline. CDR3 region: CSVLQLMNTEAFF. CDR3 in DNA: TGCAGCGTCCTACAGCTTATGAACACTGAAGCTTTCTTT.

The sample holds one count of this clone. This chain connects TRBV10-1 to TRBJ2-7; D might be TRBD2 (6 bases). Germline V CDR1 and CDR2: WNHNN, SYGVQD (reference sequence). Trimming stripped 2 bases from V and 4 bases from J, with 18 bases between. The CDR3 spans 16 residues. The CDR3 loop reads CASSETGSPGKYEQYF. CDR3 sequence (DNA): TGCGCCAGCAGTGAGACCGGGAGCCCCGGGAAGTACGAGCAGTACTTC.

The gene calls are TRBV20-1 and TRBJ2-7; maybe TRBD1 (6 bases). The CDR3 is made up of 11 amino acids. V lost 7 bases and J lost 3, with 10 bases in between. Germline loops: CDR1 DFQATT, CDR2 SNEGSKA (reference sequence). This CDR3 reads CSGVGGYEQYF. The CDR3 DNA is TGCAGTGGGGTAGGGGGCTACGAGCAGTACTTC.

This rearrangement joins TRBV4-1 to TRBJ1-6; possible D gene TRBD1, 5 bases. With 4 bases removed from V and 4 bases from J, the gap between germline ends came to 14 bases. The CDR3 loop spans 16 amino acids. Germline CDR1 MGHRA, CDR2 YSYEKL. The CDR3 sequence: CASSPGGDPYNSPLHF. CDR3 in DNA: TGCGCCAGCAGCCCCGGAGGGGACCCTTATAATTCACCCCTCCACTTT.

A single count supports this clone. This chain links TRBV5-6 with TRBJ1-3; TRBD1 might be the D (5 bases). Germline V CDR1 and CDR2: SGHDT, YYEEEE. There are 15 residues in the CDR3. The V end lost 3 bases, the J end lost 2 bases, and 12 bases lay between the germline ends. In DNA form, the CDR3 reads TGTGCCAGCAGCTCAGGGACGGCAACTGGAAACACCATATATTTT. Encoded protein: CASSSGTATGNTIYF.

The chain uses TRBV4-3 and TRBJ1-1; weak D call: TRBD1 (5 bases). Germline CDR1 and CDR2: LGHNA and YSLEER. Trimming stripped 4 bases from V and 1 base from J, with 7 bases between. The CDR3 is 13 residues long. The CDR3 DNA is TGCGCCAGCAGCCGTGACAGGAACACTGAAGCTTTCTTT. It is translated as CASSRDRNTEAFF.

This clone was recorded only once. The sample holds other DNA sequences that translate to the same CDR3. This chain connects TRBV7-2 to TRBJ2-7, with D perhaps matching TRBD2 (5 bases). The CDR3 is 16 residues long. V gave up 0 bases and J gave up 0 bases, with 12 bases separating them. CDR1 and CDR2 from the germline V gene are SGHTA and FQGNSA. DNA of the CDR3: TGTGCCAGCAGCTTAGCCGGGTCGGGAAGCTCCTACGAGCAGTACTTC. This codes for CASSLAGSGSSYEQYF.

This clone was counted a single time. The chain employs TRBV5-1 and TRBJ1-1; perhaps TRBD1 as D (6 bases). The V gene lost 2 bases and the J gene lost 4 bases, with 9 bases spanning the gap. CDR1 SGHRS and CDR2 YFSETQ come from the germline V gene. CDR3 size: 13 residues. CDR3 amino acids: CASSFGQSTEAFF. The CDR3, as DNA: TGCGCCAGCAGCTTCGGACAGTCCACTGAAGCTTTCTTT.